This TCR beta chain was documented in a study of PD-1 blockade in classical Hodgkin lymphoma. Whole-study results and caveats: Why repertoires differed is undefined; disease activity or prior therapy possibly contributed. Nivolumab initiation under 1 year post-ASCT meant exclusion. Diversity in CD4+ TCRs, unlike that measured in CD8+ TCRs, had risen significantly by C4D1. Reported findings placed baseline TCR diversity lower in newly diagnosed patients (compared with healthy donors).

Remarks on this clone: Its antigen is unidentified.

The length of the CDR3 is 12 residues. Trimming stripped 6 bases from V and 2 bases from J, with 7 bases between. Germline V gives CDR1 MDHEN, CDR2 SYDVKM. Regarding time point: cycle 4 day 1 (C4D1), after 6 weeks of nivolumab. Every single patient, without exception, relapsed after autologous stem cell transplantation, and brentuximab vedotin exposure varied. Clones were read by immunoSEQ multiplex PCR, and TCRdb kept only the in-frame ones, dropping some. The sample contains about 13,000 clones, about four fifths of which appear only once. The sample was peripheral blood mononuclear cells (PBMCs), taken before the fourth cycle of nivolumab. The chain has TRBV28 and TRBJ1-2, with D unresolved. The origin of this receptor is a human donor with classical Hodgkin lymphoma. CDR3 nucleotides: TGTGCCAGCAGCCCGGGGAACTATGGCTACACCTTC. Translated: CASSPGNYGYTF.